The 26 T cell receptor beta chains below all came from one sample that was sequenced in a study of blood T cell repertoires in COVID-19. TCRdb keeps only in-frame clones here, not all; method: immunoSEQ multiplex PCR. The sample lists 300,000 to 400,000 clones, about nine tenths seen once, with roughly 2.8% in the top ten. Sequencing was carried out using peripheral blood. The receptors stem from a young woman with COVID-19, enrolled during active disease.

This clone was picked up a small number of times. The chain uses TRBV5-1 and TRBJ2-1; TRBD2 is a possible D gene (6 bases). CDR3 length: 15 residues. Germline CDR1 SGHRS, CDR2 YFSETQ. V was pared by 0 bases and J by 2 bases, with 9 bases between. The CDR3 protein is CASSLDGLPYNEQFF. The DNA of the CDR3 is TGCGCCAGCAGCTTGGATGGACTACCCTACAATGAGCAGTTCTTC.

CDR3 coding DNA: TGTGCCAGCAGCTTAGCGCCGGTGAACACTGAAGCTTTCTTT. Translation: CASSLAPVNTEAFF. The rearrangement joins TRBV7-2 to TRBJ1-1; D unclear. CDR3 size: 14 residues. Trimming stripped 0 bases from V and 0 bases from J, with 5 bases between. Germline V gene data show CDR1 as SGHTA and CDR2 as FQGNSA.

The rearrangement joins TRBV4-1 to TRBJ2-1; 7 bases are a match to TRBD2. V lost 0 bases and J lost 5; bases outside the gene matches: 10. The germline V gene encodes CDR1 MGHRA and CDR2 YSYEKL. CDR3 length: 17 amino acids. As DNA, the CDR3 is TGCGCCAGCAGCCAAGAAAAGCGGGAAAGTGCCCACAATGAGCAGTTCTTC. This gives the protein CASSQEKRESAHNEQFF.

As DNA, the CDR3 is TGTGCCATCAGTGAGCTACAGGGGGCCTACGAGCAGTACTTC. Residues: CAISELQGAYEQYF. J is TRBJ2-7 and V is TRBV10-3; TRBD1 agrees at 8 bases. CDR3 length: 14 amino acids. Looked up from germline, CDR1 is ENHRY and CDR2 is SYGVKD. V was pared by 2 bases and J by 2 bases, with 2 bases of the junction left unmatched.

As for this clone: Additional DNA sequences in this sample encode the identical CDR3. The rearrangement links TRBV19 to TRBJ2-7; 9 bases map to TRBD1. The CDR3 has 14 amino acids. Germline CDR1 reads LNHDA; CDR2 reads SQIVND (reference sequence). V dropped 5 bases and J dropped 4; count of bases not matched to a gene: 6. CDR3 coding DNA: TGTGCCAGTAGTTCTGGGACAGGGACTTACGAGCAGTACTTC. It is translated as CASSSGTGTYEQYF.

This chain links TRBV10-3 with TRBJ2-7; 8 bases are shared with TRBD2. V lost 8 bases, J lost 7 bases, and 10 bases stayed unmatched. Germline V gene sequence: CDR1 ENHRY, CDR2 SYGVKD. The CDR3 is 13 amino acids. The CDR3 protein is CAIAGGTSYEQYF. The CDR3 coding sequence is TGTGCCATCGCCGGGGGGACTAGTTATGAGCAGTACTTC.

The table lists this clone with many counts. The V and J genes are TRBV3-1 (or the pseudogene TRBV3-2) and TRBJ2-1; 15 bases agree with TRBD2. With 2 bases clipped from V and 6 bases from J, the junction kept 2 bases outside the gene matches. CDR3 length equals 16 residues. Germline CDR1 reads LGHDT; CDR2 reads YNNKEL (reference sequence). The CDR3 is CASSQRTSGRANEQFF. In DNA, the CDR3 is TGTGCCAGCAGCCAAAGGACTAGCGGGAGGGCCAATGAGCAGTTCTTC.

The gene calls are TRBV3-1 (or the pseudogene TRBV3-2) and TRBJ2-7; maybe TRBD2 (5 bases). Germline assignment: CDR1 LGHDT and CDR2 YNNKEL (reference sequence). The V end was cut by 4 bases, the J end by 4 bases, with 17 bases between. The CDR3 consists of 15 residues. CDR3 sequence: CASSPPTGLAYEQYF. CDR3 DNA sequence: TGTGCCAGCAGCCCGCCCACGGGCCTAGCTTACGAGCAGTACTTC.

The CDR3 here is CAISDEGQGARNTIYF. DNA of the CDR3: TGTGCCATCAGTGACGAGGGACAGGGGGCTAGAAACACCATATATTTT. The chain uses TRBV10-3 and TRBJ1-3, with 12 bases identical to TRBD1. The CDR3 has 16 amino acids. CDR1 and CDR2 from the germline V gene are ENHRY and SYGVKD. V was pared by 3 bases and J by 5 bases, with 5 bases of the junction left unmatched.

V usage is TRBV7-6 and J usage is TRBJ2-3, with 8 bases lining up with TRBD2. The CDR3 has 15 amino acids. V trimming: 1 base; J trimming: 4 bases; junction bases outside the gene matches: 4. Germline V CDR1 and CDR2: SGHVS, FNYEAQ. CDR3 region: CASSLGAGEADTQYF. CDR3 nucleotides: TGTGCCAGCAGCTTAGGAGCGGGAGAGGCAGATACGCAGTATTTT. The full variable domain, its missing parts supplied by reference TRBV7-6 and TRBJ2-3, is GAGVSQSPRYKVTKRGQDVALRCDPISGHVSLYWYRQALGQGPEFLTYFNYEAQQDKSGLPNDRFSAERPEGSISTLTIQRTEQRDSAMYRCASSLGAGEADTQYFGPGTRLTVL.

V gene TRBV14 combines with J gene TRBJ2-6; a possible D gene is TRBD2 (5 bases). Germline V gene data show CDR1 as SGHDN and CDR2 as FVKESK. CDR3 length equals 17 residues. The germline V and J ends were trimmed by 4 bases and 0 bases, with 13 bases remaining between them. CDR3 coding DNA: TGTGCCAGCAGCCCGAGGGATGGGAGCTCTGGGGCCAACGTCCTGACTTTC. As protein: CASSPRDGSSGANVLTF.

The chain is built from TRBV30 and TRBJ1-1; D is unclear. V shed 3 bases and J shed 6 bases, with 14 bases lying between them. The CDR3 is made up of 13 amino acids. Per the germline V gene, CDR1 is GTSNPN and CDR2 is SVGIG (reference sequence). DNA of the CDR3: TGTGCCTGGAGGGATGACTTGAGGGCTGAAGCTTTCTTT. Amino acids: CAWRDDLRAEAFF.

The rearrangement links TRBV25-1 to TRBJ1-1; D not resolved. Per germline, CDR1 MGHDK and CDR2 SYGVNS. The CDR3 spans 14 residues. Trimming left V 1 base short and J 2 bases short, with 8 bases between. This CDR3 is CASSESVSNTEAFF. The CDR3 DNA reads as TGTGCCAGCAGTGAATCAGTTTCTAACACTGAAGCTTTCTTT. The full variable domain, in which reference TRBV25-1 and TRBJ1-1 provide the parts outside the CDR3, is EADIYQTPRYLVIGTGKKITLECSQTMGHDKMYWYQQDPGMELHLIHYSYGVNSTEKGDLSSESTVSRIRTEHFPLTLESARPSHTSQYLCASSESVSNTEAFFGQGTRLTVV.

The CDR3 is CASSRTSGRLKYQETQYF. CDR3 DNA: TGTGCCAGCAGCCGGACTAGCGGGAGGTTAAAATACCAAGAGACCCAGTACTTC. The chain recombines TRBV11-2 with TRBJ2-5; 14 positions match TRBD2. This CDR3 comprises 18 residues. After removal of 5 bases from V and 0 bases from J, the junction contained 8 bases not matched to a gene. Germline assignment: CDR1 SGHAT and CDR2 FQNNGV.

Only a few counts were recorded for this clone. CDR3 region: CASSLVGGRGAGELFF. The CDR3 nucleotides are TGTGCCAGCAGCTTAGTTGGCGGGAGGGGGGCCGGGGAGCTGTTTTTT. The chain recombines TRBV7-2 with TRBJ2-2; 9 bases fit TRBD2. V shed 1 base, J shed 6 bases, and the junction held 6 bases outside the gene matches. The V gene's germline CDR1 is SGHTA and CDR2 FQGNSA. This CDR3 region has 16 residues.

This clone was counted a single time. The chain combines TRBV19 with TRBJ2-1, with D unresolved. The CDR3 totals 15 residues. V was trimmed by 0 bases and J by 7 bases, leaving 13 bases between them. Germline V CDR1 and CDR2: LNHDA, SQIVND (reference sequence). CDR3 in DNA: TGTGCCAGTAGTATAGATGATCCCGGTCGGAATGAGCAGTTCTTC. It codes for CASSIDDPGRNEQFF.

V usage is TRBV30 and J usage is TRBJ1-2; TRBD1 might be the D (6 bases). Germline assignment: CDR1 GTSNPN and CDR2 SVGIG (reference sequence). The CDR3 is 12 residues long. Trimming pared 2 bases from V and 7 bases from J, leaving 11 bases between. CDR3 in DNA: TGTGCCTGGAGTCCACAGGGATCTGGCTACACCTTC. It yields the protein CAWSPQGSGYTF.

The genes are TRBV5-1 and TRBJ2-2; 12 nucleotides agree with TRBD2. V lost 3 bases to trimming and J lost 0 bases; unmatched junction nucleotides: 6. CDR3 length: 18 amino acids. Germline CDR1 is SGHRS and CDR2 is YFSETQ. The CDR3 coding sequence is TGCGCCAGCAGCTGGGGACTAGCGGGTAACGCGAACACCGGGGAGCTGTTTTTT. Its protein is CASSWGLAGNANTGELFF.

V usage is TRBV10-3 and J usage is TRBJ1-1; D is possibly TRBD1 (6 bases). The CDR3 spans 15 residues. V gave up 4 bases and J gave up 0 bases, with 12 bases separating them. CDR1 and CDR2 from the germline V gene are ENHRY and SYGVKD. The CDR3 spells CAISGTTGMNTEAFF. The CDR3 region has the DNA TGTGCCATCAGTGGAACCACAGGGATGAACACTGAAGCTTTCTTT.

The gene calls are TRBV28 and TRBJ1-5; 10 bases align to TRBD1. V shed 6 bases and J 2 bases; nucleotides not matched to a gene: 1. The CDR3 runs 14 residues. Germline values: CDR1 MDHEN, CDR2 SYDVKM. CDR3 DNA sequence: TGTGCCAGCAGGGGGACAGGGGGCAATCAGCCCCAGCATTTT. This gives the protein CASRGTGGNQPQHF.

This chain joins TRBV6-5 and TRBJ1-6, with D maybe TRBD1 (5 bases). The germline V gene encodes CDR1 MNHEY and CDR2 SVGAGI. CDR3 size: 12 residues. Trimming shortened V by 4 bases and J by 12 bases, and 10 bases separated the two germline ends. Here the CDR3 reads CASSLATGPLHF. The CDR3 nucleotides are TGTGCCAGCAGTTTAGCCACAGGACCCCTCCACTTT.

The chain is built from TRBV27 and TRBJ2-7; D may be TRBD2 (6 bases). Trimming took 6 bases from V and 1 from J, leaving 13 bases between them. From germline, CDR1 is MNHEY and CDR2 SMNVEV (reference sequence). The CDR3 is 14 amino acids. CDR3 residues: CASSPWEESYEQYF. In nucleotides, the CDR3 is TGTGCCAGCAGCCCTTGGGAGGAGTCCTACGAGCAGTACTTC.

The chain has TRBV6-5 and TRBJ1-1; D unclear. Trimming removed 2 bases at V and 1 base at J, with 5 bases between. Germline V lookup: CDR1 MNHEY, CDR2 SVGAGI. The CDR3 sequence is 13 residues long. The CDR3 DNA sequence: TGTGCCAGCAGTTACGTCCAGAACACTGAAGCTTTCTTT. Its translation is CASSYVQNTEAFF.

The chain is built from TRBV19 and TRBJ2-1, with 9 bases matching TRBD2. Per germline, CDR1 LNHDA and CDR2 SQIVND (reference sequence). V shed 8 bases and J 7 bases; nucleotides not matched to a gene: 12. The CDR3 spans 15 residues. CDR3 amino acids: CASSRLAAPSNEQFF. DNA for the CDR3: TGTGCCAGTTCCCGACTAGCGGCCCCGTCAAATGAGCAGTTCTTC.

The CDR3 nucleotides read TGTGCCAGCAGCGTATATGAGGACAGTACAACTAATGAAAAACTGTTTTTT. Encoded protein: CASSVYEDSTTNEKLFF. The genes are TRBV9 and TRBJ1-4; a weak D match, TRBD1 (6 bases). The CDR3 extends over 17 amino acids. Per germline, CDR1 SGDLS and CDR2 YYNGEE. V gave up 1 base and J gave up 0 bases, with 13 bases separating them.

This clone was seen only a few times. This rearrangement joins TRBV14 to TRBJ2-1; D ambiguous. CDR3 length: 15 amino acids. The ends were cut back, 5 bases at V and 9 bases at J, with 20 bases in the middle. Germline V gene sequence: CDR1 SGHDN, CDR2 FVKESK. The CDR3 loop is CASSELYRPDFEQFF. In DNA form, the CDR3 reads TGTGCCAGCAGCGAACTCTATCGACCTGACTTTGAGCAGTTCTTC.